Following are 32 T cell receptor beta chains from one sample sequenced in a study of T cell responses to AZD1222 COVID-19 vaccine. Measured with immunoSEQ multiplex PCR; TCRdb has only the in-frame clones, and not every one. The sample lists approximately 140,000 clones, 90% seen once, with about 3.4% in the top ten. The specimen comprised peripheral blood, sampled on day 0 of AZD1222 vaccination. The receptors shown here come from an adult in good health.

In nucleotides, the CDR3 is TGTGCCAGCAGCTTAAATAGGGACTTCCGCACAGATACGCAGTATTTT. This codes for CASSLNRDFRTDTQYF. V gene TRBV7-8 combines with J gene TRBJ2-3; D might be TRBD2 (6 bases). CDR3 length equals 16 residues. Germline V gives CDR1 SGHVS, CDR2 FQNEAQ. V lost 2 bases to trimming and J lost 1 base, with 13 bases between them.

Worth noting for this clone: The conserved closing phenylalanine or tryptophan is absent in this CDR3, likely reflecting a read error. The limits of the CDR3 on the DNA are not certain, so only TCRdb's listed CDR3 is given. The chain is built from TRBV5-4 and TRBJ2-6; no DNA check was done on the table's D call, TRBD1. Germline CDR1 and CDR2: SGHNT and YYREEE (reference sequence). Inclusive of both ends, the CDR3 amounts to 14 amino acids. The CDR3 sequence is CASSFEPGHRLTTI.

CDR3 residues: CASSRGLAGGLSHYEQYF. The CDR3 DNA is TGTGCCAGCTCCCGGGGACTAGCGGGGGGTCTAAGCCACTACGAGCAGTACTTC. The chain carries TRBV27 and TRBJ2-7; 15 positions agree with TRBD2. The CDR3 totals 18 residues. From germline, CDR1 is MNHEY and CDR2 SMNVEV (reference sequence). V shed 8 bases, J shed 3 bases, and the junction held 14 bases outside the gene matches.

This chain joins TRBV19 and TRBJ1-2; D unresolved. Trimming shortened V by 3 bases and J by 3 bases, and 14 bases separated the two germline ends. This CDR3 has 15 residues. CDR1 and CDR2 (germline): LNHDA, SQIVND (reference sequence). As DNA, the CDR3 is TGTGCCAGTAGTATTTTGAGGTCTTCGGACTATGGCTACACCTTC. Encoded protein: CASSILRSSDYGYTF.

The chain couples TRBV24-1 to TRBJ1-1; the match to TRBD1 covers 7 bases. The germline CDR1 and CDR2 sequences are KGHDR and SFDVKD. The trim removed 4 bases at V and 0 bases at J, leaving 4 bases unmatched. The CDR3 has 15 amino acids. The chain's CDR3 is CATSDQGEMNTEAFF. DNA for the CDR3: TGTGCCACCAGTGACCAGGGGGAAATGAACACTGAAGCTTTCTTT.

The J gene is TRBJ1-3, the V gene TRBV7-9, with D perhaps matching TRBD1 (6 bases). The ends were cut back, 4 bases at V and 0 bases at J, with 13 bases in the middle. The CDR3 consists of 16 residues. Per germline, CDR1 SEHNR and CDR2 FQNEAQ (reference sequence). The CDR3 region is CASSSNRDFSGNTIYF. The CDR3 bases are TGTGCCAGCAGCTCCAACAGGGATTTCTCTGGAAACACCATATATTTT.

CDR3 protein: CASSFEERNTDTQYF. DNA of the CDR3: TGCGCCAGCAGCTTTGAGGAGCGGAACACAGATACGCAGTATTTT. The chain combines TRBV5-1 with TRBJ2-3, with D tentatively TRBD2 (5 bases). Trimming removed 2 bases from V and 2 bases from J, with 12 bases in between. The CDR3 spans 15 residues. Germline V lookup: CDR1 SGHRS, CDR2 YFSETQ. The full variable domain, completed using reference TRBV5-1 and TRBJ2-3, is KAGVTQTPRYLIKTRGQQVTLSCSPISGHRSVSWYQQTPGQGLQFLFEYFSETQRNKGNFPGRFSGRQFSNSRSEMNVSTLELGDSALYLCASSFEERNTDTQYFGPGTRLTVL.

For the CDR3, the DNA is TGTGCCAGTCGGCCGAGGGGGCAGGGTCAGCCCCAGCATTTT. This sequence encodes CASRPRGQGQPQHF. The chain recombines TRBV19 with TRBJ1-5; 7 bases line up with TRBD1. Trimming took 8 bases from V and 6 from J; bases not matched to a gene: 10. This CDR3 is 14 amino acids long. Germline V gene data show CDR1 as LNHDA and CDR2 as SQIVND (reference sequence).

J is TRBJ1-2 and V is TRBV7-2; no firm D call. V was cut by 0 bases and J by 8 bases, with 1 base left in between. Germline CDR1 and CDR2: SGHTA and FQGNSA. CDR3 size: 10 residues. The chain's CDR3 is CASSLAGYTF. The CDR3, as DNA: TGTGCCAGCAGCTTAGCGGGCTACACCTTC.

V is TRBV12-3 or TRBV12-4 and J is TRBJ1-2; a possible D gene is TRBD1 (5 bases). The germline V and J ends were trimmed by 2 bases and 8 bases, with 9 bases remaining between them. This CDR3 comprises 12 residues. CDR3 amino acids: CASSLRGDGYTF. For the CDR3, the DNA is TGTGCCAGCAGTTTAAGGGGCGACGGCTACACCTTC.

This chain links TRBV5-6 with TRBJ2-7, with 11 bases fitting TRBD1. There are 14 residues in the CDR3. Germline values: CDR1 SGHDT, CDR2 YYEEEE. The ends lost 4 bases at V and 2 bases at J; junction bases unmatched: 2. CDR3 sequence (DNA): TGTGCCAGCAGCATGGGACAGGGGGCCTACGAGCAGTACTTC. Translation: CASSMGQGAYEQYF.

The chain has TRBV2 and TRBJ2-7; 7 positions match TRBD1. Germline V lookup: CDR1 SNHLY, CDR2 FYNNEI. The CDR3 contains 16 residues. Trimming cost V 5 bases and J 5 bases; bases outside gene matches: 15. The CDR3 nucleotides read TGTGCCAGCAGTCCACGGGTGACAGGGATCTTCCACGAGCAGTACTTC. Translated, it gives CASSPRVTGIFHEQYF.

The gene calls are TRBV10-3 and TRBJ1-2; perhaps TRBD1 as D (5 bases). In germline, CDR1 is ENHRY, CDR2 SYGVKD. The CDR3 totals 14 residues. The V and J ends lost 6 bases and 7 bases respectively, with 18 bases between them. CDR3 bases: TGTGCCATCAGGGCCAGGGCGTCAATGAGTGGCTACACCTTC. Its protein product is CAIRARASMSGYTF.

The rearrangement joins TRBV7-2 to TRBJ2-5; TRBD1 matches at 10 bases. CDR1 is SGHTA and CDR2 is FQGNSA in the germline V gene. The V and J ends lost 7 bases and 5 bases, in that order; junction bases with no gene match: 13. The CDR3 is 16 amino acids. The DNA of the CDR3 is TGTGCCAGCAACAACCGCAGGACAGGGGGGTTGGAGACCCAGTACTTC. Its protein is CASNNRRTGGLETQYF. Complete variable domain (other parts from reference TRBV7-2 and TRBJ2-5): GAGVSQSPSNKVTEKGKDVELRCDPISGHTALYWYRQSLGQGLEFLIYFQGNSAPDKSGLPSDRFSAERTGGSVSTLTIQRTQQEDSAVYLCASNNRRTGGLETQYFGPGTRLLVL.

The genes are TRBV7-8 and TRBJ1-1; no clear D gene. This CDR3 region has 13 residues. V shed 6 bases and J shed 1 base, with 9 bases lying between them. The germline CDR1 and CDR2 sequences are SGHVS and FQNEAQ. CDR3 in DNA: TGTGCCAGCAGAGCTATGGGGAACACTGAAGCTTTCTTT. It is translated as CASRAMGNTEAFF.

V is TRBV29-1 and J is TRBJ1-1; 8 nucleotides agree with TRBD1. V gave up 5 bases and J gave up 7 bases; unmatched junction bases: 9. Germline V gene lookup returns CDR1 SQVTM and CDR2 ANQGSEA. CDR3 length equals 13 residues. This chain's CDR3 is CSVRTGQGFEAFF. The CDR3 bases are TGCAGCGTTCGAACTGGACAGGGTTTTGAAGCTTTCTTT.

This chain links TRBV7-9 with TRBJ2-7, with 7 bases aligning to TRBD2. Unmatched junction bases numbered 9, after V lost 7 bases and J lost 6 bases. The CDR3 has 13 amino acids. CDR1 and CDR2 (germline): SEHNR, FQNEAQ (reference sequence). The CDR3 DNA sequence: TGTGCCAGCATCGGGGGGACGGGGCGCGAGCAGTACTTC. Translated: CASIGGTGREQYF. Full variable domain (remainder filled in from reference TRBV7-9 and TRBJ2-7): DTGVSQNPRHKITKRGQNVTFRCDPISEHNRLYWYRQTLGQGPEFLTYFQNEAQLEKSRLLSDRFSAERPKGSFSTLEIQRTEQGDSAMYLCASIGGTGREQYFGPGTRLTVT.

The chain is built from TRBV7-8 and TRBJ1-1; no reliable D call. Trimming removed 1 base from V and 1 base from J, with 10 bases in between. The CDR3 runs to 15 residues. Per germline, CDR1 SGHVS and CDR2 FQNEAQ. CDR3 DNA: TGTGCCAGCAGCTTAGGGCGACACAGGAACACTGAAGCTTTCTTT. Encoded protein: CASSLGRHRNTEAFF. The full variable domain, in which reference TRBV7-8 and TRBJ1-1 provide the parts outside the CDR3, is GAGVSQSPRYKVAKRGQDVALRCDPISGHVSLFWYQQALGQGPEFLTYFQNEAQLDKSGLPSDRFFAERPEGSVSTLKIQRTQQEDSAVYLCASSLGRHRNTEAFFGQGTRLTVV.

The chain recombines TRBV19 with TRBJ1-1; 8 bases map to TRBD1. This CDR3 comprises 18 residues. The V gene end was trimmed by 5 bases and the J gene end by 3 bases; junction bases not matched to a gene: 17. Per the germline V gene, CDR1 is LNHDA and CDR2 is SQIVND (reference sequence). The CDR3 region is CASSHPRGRGLGDTEAFF. CDR3 in DNA: TGTGCCAGTAGTCACCCCCGGGGCAGGGGGCTTGGGGACACTGAAGCTTTCTTT.

Only one count was recorded for this clone. The chain carries TRBV7-2 and TRBJ1-2, with D unclear. The CDR3 loop spans 13 amino acids. Per the germline V gene, CDR1 is SGHTA and CDR2 is FQGNSA. Trimming cost V 3 bases and J 2 bases, with 7 bases left between them. The CDR3, as DNA: TGTGCCAGCAGCTTGCGGTGGAACTATGGCTACACCTTC. Its translation is CASSLRWNYGYTF. Supplemented by reference TRBV7-2 and TRBJ1-2, the full variable domain reads GAGVSQSPSNKVTEKGKDVELRCDPISGHTALYWYRQSLGQGLEFLIYFQGNSAPDKSGLPSDRFSAERTGGSVSTLTIQRTQQEDSAVYLCASSLRWNYGYTFGSGTRLTVV.

V gene TRBV4-1 combines with J gene TRBJ1-6; no firm D call. The CDR3 has 12 residues. Trimming removed 5 bases from V and 9 bases from J, with 8 bases in between. CDR1 and CDR2 (germline): MGHRA, YSYEKL. CDR3 in amino acids: CASSFVGSPLHF. CDR3 nucleotide sequence: TGCGCCAGCAGCTTTGTCGGTTCACCCCTCCACTTT.

This chain uses TRBV6-5 with TRBJ1-2; D uncertain. The CDR3 length is 14 residues. Deletions cut 0 bases from V and 2 bases from J, with 7 bases between. Germline V gene data show CDR1 as MNHEY and CDR2 as SVGAGI. The CDR3 DNA sequence: TGTGCCAGCAGTTACTCGGTCTCAAACTATGGCTACACCTTC. The encoded protein is CASSYSVSNYGYTF.

The genes are TRBV19 and TRBJ2-7; 13 nucleotides align to TRBD2. The length of the CDR3 is 12 residues. Germline CDR1 LNHDA, CDR2 SQIVND (reference sequence). J lost 5 bases, V lost 10 bases, and 2 bases had no gene match. CDR3 nucleotide sequence: TGTGCCATAGGGACTAGCGGGGACGAGCAGTACTTC. Its translation is CAIGTSGDEQYF.

The V call is TRBV30, the J call TRBJ2-2; 9 bases fit TRBD2. The germline gives CDR1 GTSNPN, CDR2 SVGIG (reference sequence). This CDR3 contains 17 residues. With V trimmed by 4 bases and J by 6 bases, 15 bases remained unmatched. The CDR3, as DNA: TGTGCCTGGACGGGGACTAGCAAATGGGTGGGTTCCGGGGAGCTGTTTTTT. Encoded protein: CAWTGTSKWVGSGELFF.

CDR3 loop: CASTLGVTGRDEQYF. The CDR3, as DNA: TGTGCCAGCACCCTCGGAGTAACAGGGAGAGACGAGCAGTACTTC. The chain is built from TRBV7-9 and TRBJ2-7, with TRBD1 as a possible D gene (6 bases). The CDR3 contains 15 residues. Trimming shortened V by 7 bases and J by 5 bases, and 21 bases separated the two germline ends. In germline, CDR1 is SEHNR, CDR2 FQNEAQ (reference sequence).

CDR3 region: CASSPPYRTGGREQYF. Here the CDR3 DNA reads TGTGCCAGCAGCCCTCCCTACAGGACAGGGGGCAGGGAGCAGTACTTC. The rearrangement links TRBV7-9 to TRBJ2-7; 11 positions match TRBD1. In germline, CDR1 is SEHNR, CDR2 FQNEAQ (reference sequence). This CDR3 has 16 residues. Trimming at V came to 5 bases and at J to 7 bases, leaving 13 bases not matched to a gene.

The V call is TRBV2, the J call TRBJ1-2, with D unresolved. Looked up from germline, CDR1 is SNHLY and CDR2 is FYNNEI. V gave up 9 bases and J gave up 4 bases, with 6 bases separating them. This CDR3 region has 10 residues. The CDR3 DNA is TGTGCCAGTAGTATCTATGGCTACACCTTC. Its protein product is CASSIYGYTF.

The chain employs TRBV29-1 and TRBJ1-5; 8 bases are a match to TRBD1. Germline values: CDR1 SQVTM, CDR2 ANQGSEA. J gave up 3 bases and V 5 bases, and 3 bases lay outside the gene matches. This CDR3 contains 13 residues. The CDR3 loop is CSVWTGLNQPQHF. The CDR3 region has the DNA TGCAGCGTTTGGACAGGGCTCAATCAGCCCCAGCATTTT. The full variable domain, in which reference TRBV29-1 and TRBJ1-5 provide the parts outside the CDR3, is SAVISQKPSRDICQRGTSLTIQCQVDSQVTMMFWYRQQPGQSLTLIATANQGSEATYESGFVIDKFPISRPNLTFSTLTVSNMSPEDSSIYLCSVWTGLNQPQHFGDGTRLSIL.

The chain combines TRBV5-5 with TRBJ1-4; 7 bases agree with TRBD1. Unmatched junction bases numbered 3, after V lost 0 bases and J lost 7 bases. The CDR3 covers 14 residues. The germline gives CDR1 SGHKS, CDR2 YYEKEE (reference sequence). For the CDR3, the DNA is TGTGCCAGCAGCTTGGTACAGGGGAGTGAAAAACTGTTTTTT. Translating gives CASSLVQGSEKLFF.

V usage is TRBV18 and J usage is TRBJ2-1; 8 bases are shared with TRBD1. The CDR3 consists of 13 residues. Trimming cost V 5 bases and J 8 bases; bases outside gene matches: 5. CDR1 KGHSH and CDR2 LQKENI come from the germline V gene. The CDR3, as DNA: TGTGCCAGCTCATCGGGACAGGTCGATGAGCAGTTCTTC. Translated, it gives CASSSGQVDEQFF.

This chain joins TRBV7-9 and TRBJ1-3; perhaps TRBD1 as D (6 bases). The CDR3 totals 17 residues. The V and J ends lost 5 bases and 4 bases respectively, with 21 bases between them. Germline V gives CDR1 SEHNR, CDR2 FQNEAQ (reference sequence). Written as DNA, the CDR3 is TGTGCCAGCAGCCCTAAGGTCCCGGGGGCGCGGGGAAACACCATATATTTT. Protein product: CASSPKVPGARGNTIYF.

CDR3 loop: CASSTGQGAIGELFF. The DNA for the CDR3 is TGTGCCAGCAGTACTGGACAGGGGGCGATCGGGGAGCTGTTTTTT. This chain links TRBV7-6 with TRBJ2-2, with 11 bases matching TRBD1. V trimming: 6 bases; J trimming: 7 bases; junction bases outside the gene matches: 7. The CDR3 is made up of 15 amino acids. The germline gives CDR1 SGHVS, CDR2 FNYEAQ.